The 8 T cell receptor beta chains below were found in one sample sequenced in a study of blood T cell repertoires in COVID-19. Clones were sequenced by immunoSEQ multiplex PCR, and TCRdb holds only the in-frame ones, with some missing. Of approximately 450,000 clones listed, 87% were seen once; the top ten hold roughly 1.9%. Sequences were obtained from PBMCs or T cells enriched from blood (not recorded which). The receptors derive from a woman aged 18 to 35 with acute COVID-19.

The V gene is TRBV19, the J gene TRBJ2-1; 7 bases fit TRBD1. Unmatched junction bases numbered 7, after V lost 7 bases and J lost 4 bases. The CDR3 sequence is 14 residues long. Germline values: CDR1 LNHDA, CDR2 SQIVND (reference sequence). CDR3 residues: CASTPGTEYNEQFF. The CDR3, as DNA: TGTGCCAGTACACCAGGGACAGAATACAATGAGCAGTTCTTC.

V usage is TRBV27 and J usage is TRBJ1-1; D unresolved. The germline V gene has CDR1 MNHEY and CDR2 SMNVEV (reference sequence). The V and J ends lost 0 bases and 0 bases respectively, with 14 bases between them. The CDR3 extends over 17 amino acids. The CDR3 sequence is CASSLSSGRFMNTEAFF. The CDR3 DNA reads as TGTGCCAGCAGTTTATCAAGCGGGAGATTCATGAACACTGAAGCTTTCTTT.

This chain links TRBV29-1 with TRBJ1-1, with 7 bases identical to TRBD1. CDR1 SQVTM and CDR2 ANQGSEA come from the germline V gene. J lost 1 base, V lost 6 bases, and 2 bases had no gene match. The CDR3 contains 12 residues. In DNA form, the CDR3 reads TGCAGCGTGGGACAGCAGAACACTGAAGCTTTCTTT. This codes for CSVGQQNTEAFF.

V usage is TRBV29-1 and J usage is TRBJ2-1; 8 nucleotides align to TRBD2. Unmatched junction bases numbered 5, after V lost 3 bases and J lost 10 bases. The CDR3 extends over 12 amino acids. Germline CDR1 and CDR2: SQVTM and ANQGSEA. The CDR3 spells CSVETSANEQFF. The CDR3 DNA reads TGCAGCGTTGAGACTAGCGCGAACGAGCAGTTCTTC.

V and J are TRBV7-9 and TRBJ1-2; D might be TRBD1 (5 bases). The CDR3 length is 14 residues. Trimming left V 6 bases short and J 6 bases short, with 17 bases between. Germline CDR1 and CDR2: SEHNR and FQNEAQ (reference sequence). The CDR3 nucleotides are TGTGCCAGCAGTTCCTCGTTGCGGGGCGATGGCTACACCTTC. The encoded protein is CASSSSLRGDGYTF. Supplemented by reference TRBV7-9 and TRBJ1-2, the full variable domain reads DTGVSQNPRHKITKRGQNVTFRCDPISEHNRLYWYRQTLGQGPEFLTYFQNEAQLEKSRLLSDRFSAERPKGSFSTLEIQRTEQGDSAMYLCASSSSLRGDGYTFGSGTRLTVV.

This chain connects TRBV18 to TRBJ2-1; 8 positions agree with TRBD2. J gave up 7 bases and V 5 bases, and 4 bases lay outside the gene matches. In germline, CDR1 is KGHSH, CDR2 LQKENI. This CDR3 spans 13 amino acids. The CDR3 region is CASSIGGANEQFF. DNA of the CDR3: TGTGCCAGCTCAATCGGGGGGGCAAATGAGCAGTTCTTC.

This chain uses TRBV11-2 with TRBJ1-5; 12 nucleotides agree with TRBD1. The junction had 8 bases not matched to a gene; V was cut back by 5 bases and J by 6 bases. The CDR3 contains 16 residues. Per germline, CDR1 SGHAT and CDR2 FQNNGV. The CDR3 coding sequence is TGTGCCAGCAGCCCCAAAGGGACAGGGGGCTCTCAGCCCCAGCATTTT. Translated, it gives CASSPKGTGGSQPQHF.

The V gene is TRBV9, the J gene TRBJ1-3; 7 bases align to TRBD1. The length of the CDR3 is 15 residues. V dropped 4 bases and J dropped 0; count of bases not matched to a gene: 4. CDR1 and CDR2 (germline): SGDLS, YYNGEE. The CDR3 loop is CASSIRQGSGNTIYF. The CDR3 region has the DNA TGTGCCAGCAGCATACGACAGGGCTCTGGAAACACCATATATTTT.